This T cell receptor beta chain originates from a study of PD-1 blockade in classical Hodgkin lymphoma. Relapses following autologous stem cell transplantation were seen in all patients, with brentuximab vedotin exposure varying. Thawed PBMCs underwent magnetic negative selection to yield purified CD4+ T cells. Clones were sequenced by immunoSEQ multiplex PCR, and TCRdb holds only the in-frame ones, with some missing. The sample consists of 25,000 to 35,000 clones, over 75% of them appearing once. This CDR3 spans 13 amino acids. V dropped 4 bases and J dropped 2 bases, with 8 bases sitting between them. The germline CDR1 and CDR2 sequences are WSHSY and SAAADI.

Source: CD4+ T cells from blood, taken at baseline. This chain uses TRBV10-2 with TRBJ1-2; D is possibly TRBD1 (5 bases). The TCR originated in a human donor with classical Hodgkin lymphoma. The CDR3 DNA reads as TGCGCCAGCAGTGTCAGGGTAAACTATGGCTACACCTTC. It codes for CASSVRVNYGYTF.